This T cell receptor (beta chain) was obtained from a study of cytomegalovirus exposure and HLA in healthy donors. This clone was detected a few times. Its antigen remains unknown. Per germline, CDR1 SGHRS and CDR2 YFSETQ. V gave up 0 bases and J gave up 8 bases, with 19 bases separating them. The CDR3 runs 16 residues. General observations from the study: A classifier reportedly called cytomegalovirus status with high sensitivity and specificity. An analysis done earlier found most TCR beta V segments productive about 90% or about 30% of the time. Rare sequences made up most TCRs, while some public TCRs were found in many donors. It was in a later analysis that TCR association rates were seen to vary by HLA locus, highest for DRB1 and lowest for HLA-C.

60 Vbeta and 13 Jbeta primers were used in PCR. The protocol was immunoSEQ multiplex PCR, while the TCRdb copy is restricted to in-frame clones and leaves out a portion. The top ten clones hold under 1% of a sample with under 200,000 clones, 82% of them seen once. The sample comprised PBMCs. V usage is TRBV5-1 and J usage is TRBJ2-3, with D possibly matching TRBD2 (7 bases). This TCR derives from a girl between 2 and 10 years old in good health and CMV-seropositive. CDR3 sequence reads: CASSLDPGGLSGTQYF. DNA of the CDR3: TGCGCCAGCAGCTTGGATCCGGGGGGCCTATCTGGTACGCAGTATTTT.